This TCR beta chain was identified in a study of T-cell memory formation after mild COVID-19. Across the study: In these data, TCR clusters were largely donor specific. Findings and limits, study-wide: CD8+ contracting clones occupied EMRA, while CD4+ ones occupied mainly CM and EM. Clones contracting day 15 to 85 were balanced CD4/CD8; later expanders leaned CD4+.

cDNA libraries for TCR alpha and TCR beta, carrying sample barcodes and UMIs, came from 5'RACE with constant-segment primers. MiXCR, applied by TCRdb to the 5' RACE reads, yields one record per CDR3 protein. The sample has around 370,000 distinct CDR3 sequences, under 25% seen once. A remark on this clonotype: Its specificity is not known.

This CDR3 contains 11 residues. The V and J ends lost 3 bases and 4 bases respectively, with 5 bases between them. Germline V gene sequence: CDR1 DFQATT, CDR2 SNEGSKA (reference sequence). The V call is TRBV20-1, the J call TRBJ2-3, with D maybe TRBD2 (5 bases). This TCR was recovered from an adult woman who had mild COVID-19 (a few samples of this study predate the infection). Cell type and time point are not known. Source material: PBMCs or a T cell subset sorted from them (not recorded which). The CDR3 reads CSARRADTQYF. The CDR3 DNA follows: TGCAGTGCTAGGAGGGCAGATACGCAGTATTTT.